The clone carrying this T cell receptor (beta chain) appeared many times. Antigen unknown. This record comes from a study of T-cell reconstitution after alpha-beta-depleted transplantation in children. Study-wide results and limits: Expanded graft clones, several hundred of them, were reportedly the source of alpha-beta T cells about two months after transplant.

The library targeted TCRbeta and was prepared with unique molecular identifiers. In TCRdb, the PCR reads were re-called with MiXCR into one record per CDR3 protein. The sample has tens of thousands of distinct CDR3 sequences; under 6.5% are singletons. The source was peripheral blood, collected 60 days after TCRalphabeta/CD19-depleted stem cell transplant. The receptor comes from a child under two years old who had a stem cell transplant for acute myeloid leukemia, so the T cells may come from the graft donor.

The CDR3 sequence: CATSDPTGVGTEAFF. The CDR3 DNA sequence: TGTGCCACCAGTGATCCCACAGGGGTCGGGACTGAAGCTTTCTTT. The chain couples TRBV24-1 to TRBJ1-1; 7 nucleotides line up with TRBD1. The CDR3 runs to 15 residues. The germline CDR1 and CDR2 sequences are KGHDR and SFDVKD. The V and J ends lost 3 bases and 5 bases, in that order; junction bases with no gene match: 8.